These 18 T cell receptor beta chains originate from one sample sequenced in a study of blood T cell repertoires in COVID-19. Sequencing was performed with immunoSEQ multiplex PCR; in TCRdb, only in-frame clones are kept and a portion is missing. The sample holds around 250,000 clones; 86% are singletons and the top ten take 2% to 2.5%. Specimen: PBMCs or T cells enriched from blood (not recorded which). The receptors shown here come from a woman aged 50 to 65 who had recovered from COVID-19.

This chain uses TRBV5-1 with TRBJ1-2; TRBD1 might be the D (6 bases). This CDR3 contains 13 residues. Looked up from germline, CDR1 is SGHRS and CDR2 is YFSETQ. V was cut by 4 bases and J by 5 bases, with 12 bases left in between. CDR3 sequence: CASSLDRTYGYTF. The CDR3, as DNA: TGCGCCAGCAGCCTCGACAGGACGTATGGCTACACCTTC.

This chain connects TRBV18 to TRBJ2-2; a weak D match, TRBD2 (5 bases). V lost 3 bases and J 10 bases, leaving 12 bases between the germline ends. Germline CDR1 is KGHSH and CDR2 is LQKENI. The CDR3 has 13 residues. The CDR3 here is CASSPWTVAELFF. CDR3 sequence (DNA): TGTGCCAGCTCACCCTGGACTGTTGCGGAGCTGTTTTTT.

In DNA form, the CDR3 reads TGTGCCAGCAGCCTAGGGGATCTAGCCAAAAACATTCAGTACTTC. Translating gives CASSLGDLAKNIQYF. The chain joins TRBV28 to TRBJ2-4; D is perhaps TRBD1 (5 bases). The CDR3 length is 15 residues. Germline CDR1 reads MDHEN; CDR2 reads SYDVKM. Trimming cost V 6 bases and J 0 bases, with 12 bases left between them.

The J gene is TRBJ1-4, the V gene TRBV6-6; 7 bases are shared with TRBD1. V gave up 6 bases and J gave up 0 bases; unmatched junction bases: 10. CDR1 and CDR2 (germline): MNHNY, SVGAGI (reference sequence). This CDR3 region has 17 residues. The CDR3, as DNA: TGTGCCAGCAGGCGACAGGGAGGAGGGTCAACTAATGAAAAACTGTTTTTT. Its translation is CASRRQGGGSTNEKLFF.

DNA of the CDR3: TGTGCCAGCAGCTTGGTCGGGGATAACACTGAAGCTTTCTTT. Translation: CASSLVGDNTEAFF. This sequence joins TRBV5-5 and TRBJ1-1; D is ambiguous. The CDR3 extends over 14 amino acids. The ends were cut back, 0 bases at V and 2 bases at J, with 8 bases in the middle. CDR1 is SGHKS and CDR2 is YYEKEE in the germline V gene (reference sequence).

The chain combines TRBV18 with TRBJ1-6; 9 nucleotides agree with TRBD1. Germline V CDR1 and CDR2: KGHSH, LQKENI. V shed 2 bases and J 13 bases; nucleotides not matched to a gene: 9. The CDR3 is 15 amino acids. CDR3 loop: CASSPGQGSLSPLHF. The DNA of the CDR3 is TGTGCCAGCTCACCAGGACAGGGGTCCCTTTCTCCCCTCCACTTT.

The chain carries TRBV27 and TRBJ2-7; D unclear. CDR3 length: 12 residues. Trimming cost V 4 bases and J 3 bases, with 7 bases left between them. Germline-derived CDR1 and CDR2 are MNHEY and SMNVEV (reference sequence). CDR3 in DNA: TGTGCCAGCAGTTCAAACAACTACGAGCAGTACTTC. Residues: CASSSNNYEQYF.

This clone showed up just a few times. The rearrangement links TRBV29-1 to TRBJ2-7; 8 bases map to TRBD1. The germline V gene encodes CDR1 SQVTM and CDR2 ANQGSEA. This CDR3 region has 12 residues. V dropped 4 bases and J dropped 5; count of bases not matched to a gene: 4. CDR3 coding DNA: TGCAGCGTTGTAGGCAGGGGGCACGAGCAGTACTTC. Residues: CSVVGRGHEQYF.

V usage is TRBV5-1 and J usage is TRBJ1-6; TRBD1 agrees at 9 bases. V gave up 0 bases and J gave up 8 bases; unmatched junction bases: 3. Germline-derived CDR1 and CDR2 are SGHRS and YFSETQ. The CDR3 length is 15 residues. The CDR3 DNA reads TGCGCCAGCAGCTTGGCGGGACAGGGTTATTCACCCCTCCACTTT. It is translated as CASSLAGQGYSPLHF.

This clone was detected only once. The CDR3 reads CASSVASGSDEQFF. CDR3 in DNA: TGTGCCAGCAGCGTAGCTAGCGGGAGCGATGAGCAGTTCTTC. The chain employs TRBV9 and TRBJ2-1; 10 positions agree with TRBD2. V lost 0 bases and J lost 8; bases outside the gene matches: 2. CDR1 and CDR2 (germline): SGDLS, YYNGEE. The CDR3 contains 14 residues.

This clone was observed a few times. This chain joins TRBV2 and TRBJ1-6, with 8 bases identical to TRBD1. J lost 4 bases, V lost 3 bases, and 2 bases had no gene match. Germline V gene sequence: CDR1 SNHLY, CDR2 FYNNEI. CDR3 length equals 15 residues. This CDR3 is CASSEGDRYNSPLHF. The CDR3 bases are TGTGCCAGCAGTGAGGGGGACAGGTATAATTCACCCCTCCACTTT.

The chain joins TRBV5-8 to TRBJ1-5; D unclear. This CDR3 contains 15 residues. CDR1 is SGHTS and CDR2 is YDEGEE in the germline V gene. V shed 3 bases and J shed 0 bases, with 10 bases lying between them. The CDR3 bases are TGTGCCAGCAGCTCTACAGTCCTTAGCAATCAGCCCCAGCATTTT. It is translated as CASSSTVLSNQPQHF.

This sequence joins TRBV9 and TRBJ2-1; TRBD1 aligns across 10 bases. V trimming: 0 bases; J trimming: 8 bases; junction bases outside the gene matches: 17. CDR1 and CDR2 (germline): SGDLS, YYNGEE. CDR3 length: 19 amino acids. In DNA, the CDR3 is TGTGCCAGCAGCGTAGAGGAGACAGGGGGCTCCACACGGCAATATGAGCAGTTCTTC. Protein sequence: CASSVEETGGSTRQYEQFF.

DNA of the CDR3: TGTGCCAGTACTCAGGCAGCCTCTTTGGCTGAAGCTTTCTTT. It translates to CASTQAASLAEAFF. The V call is TRBV28, the J call TRBJ1-1, with D unresolved. The CDR3 covers 14 residues. V lost 9 bases to trimming and J lost 6 bases, with 20 bases between them. The germline gives CDR1 MDHEN, CDR2 SYDVKM. Combining the CDR3 with reference TRBV28 and TRBJ1-1 gives the whole variable domain DVKVTQSSRYLVKRTGEKVFLECVQDMDHENMFWYRQDPGLGLRLIYFSYDVKMKEKGDIPEGYSVSREKKERFSLILESASTNQTSMYLCASTQAASLAEAFFGQGTRLTVV.

This chain connects TRBV6-1 to TRBJ2-7; D unclear. This CDR3 is 12 amino acids long. V was trimmed by 2 bases and J by 7 bases, leaving 9 bases between them. The germline gives CDR1 MNHNS, CDR2 SASEGT. The CDR3 sequence is CASSELAREQYF. The CDR3, as DNA: TGTGCCAGCAGTGAACTGGCAAGAGAGCAGTACTTC.

This clone turned up a few times. The V gene is TRBV7-2, the J gene TRBJ2-7; 10 nucleotides match TRBD2. The CDR3 has 16 residues. Looked up from germline, CDR1 is SGHTA and CDR2 is FQGNSA. With 8 bases clipped from V and 3 bases from J, the junction kept 13 bases outside the gene matches. CDR3 bases: TGTGCCAGCGGAACTAGCGGGACGCTAACAAACTACGAGCAGTACTTC. This encodes CASGTSGTLTNYEQYF.

The chain carries TRBV7-2 and TRBJ1-3; D may be TRBD1 (5 bases). From germline, CDR1 is SGHTA and CDR2 FQGNSA. The CDR3 is 15 residues long. V was shortened by 6 bases and J by 1 base, with 13 bases between the two germline ends. The CDR3 coding sequence is TGTGCCAGCAGGAAAGGGGAATCTTCTGGAAACACCATATATTTT. Encoded protein: CASRKGESSGNTIYF.

For this clone: Compared with germline, one end of the junction differs, possibly owing to a read error. The V call is TRBV2, the J call TRBJ2-1; 8 bases are shared with TRBD2. Germline V gene lookup returns CDR1 SNHLY and CDR2 FYNNEI. The CDR3 has 15 amino acids. The CDR3 DNA sequence: TGTGCCAGCAGTGCGGGAGGGGGGGGCCCCAATTGGGCGCTCTTC. Translated: CASSAGGGGPNWALF.